This T cell receptor (beta chain) derives from a study of neoadjuvant nivolumab and ipilimumab in lung cancer. Study results and caveats: Only a single major-pathologic-response sample was available for clonality analysis. Resected tumors had greater TCR richness and clonality than uninvolved lung. From pretherapy to surgery, tumor richness and clonality rose with dual therapy.

This CDR3 region has 16 residues. The germline CDR1 and CDR2 sequences are SGHNT and YYREEE (reference sequence). The V gene end was trimmed by 0 bases and the J gene end by 3 bases; junction bases not matched to a gene: 2. As regards this clone: No antigen is known for it.

Here immunoSEQ multiplex PCR was the method, and the copy in TCRdb shows in-frame clones only, minus some. The data hold tens of thousands of clones, with 75% to 90% observed a single time. V gene TRBV5-4 combines with J gene TRBJ2-7; the match to TRBD2 covers 14 bases. This specimen was blood, taken before neoadjuvant nivolumab, alone or with ipilimumab. This TCR came from an adult with non-small cell lung cancer. Some clones in this sample may be carry-over from other donors' samples. The CDR3 region is CASSLGTSGRIYEQYF. The CDR3 DNA sequence: TGTGCCAGCAGCTTGGGGACTAGCGGGAGGATCTACGAGCAGTACTTC. The full variable domain, its missing parts supplied by reference TRBV5-4 and TRBJ2-7, is ETGVTQSPTHLIKTRGQQVTLRCSSQSGHNTVSWYQQALGQGPQFIFQYYREEENGRGNFPPRFSGLQFPNYSSELNVNALELDDSALYLCASSLGTSGRIYEQYFGPGTRLTVT.